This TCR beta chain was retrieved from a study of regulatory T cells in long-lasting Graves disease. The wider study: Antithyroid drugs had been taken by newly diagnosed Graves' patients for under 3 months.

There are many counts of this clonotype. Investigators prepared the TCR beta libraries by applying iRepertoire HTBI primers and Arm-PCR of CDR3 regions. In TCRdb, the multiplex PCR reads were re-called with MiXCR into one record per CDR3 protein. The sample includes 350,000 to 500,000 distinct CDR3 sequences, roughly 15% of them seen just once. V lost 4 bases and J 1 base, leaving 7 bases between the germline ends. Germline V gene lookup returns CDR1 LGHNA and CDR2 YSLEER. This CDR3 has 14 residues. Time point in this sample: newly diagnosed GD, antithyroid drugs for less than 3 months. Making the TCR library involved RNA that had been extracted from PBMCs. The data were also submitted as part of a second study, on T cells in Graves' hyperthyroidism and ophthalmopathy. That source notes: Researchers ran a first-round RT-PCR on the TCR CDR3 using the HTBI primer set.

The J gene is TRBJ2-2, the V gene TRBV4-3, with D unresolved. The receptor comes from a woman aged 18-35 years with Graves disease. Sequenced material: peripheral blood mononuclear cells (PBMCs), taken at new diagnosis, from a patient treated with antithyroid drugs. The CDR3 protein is CASSLNKNTGELFF. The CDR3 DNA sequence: TGCGCCAGCAGCCTAAACAAGAACACCGGGGAGCTGTTTTTT.